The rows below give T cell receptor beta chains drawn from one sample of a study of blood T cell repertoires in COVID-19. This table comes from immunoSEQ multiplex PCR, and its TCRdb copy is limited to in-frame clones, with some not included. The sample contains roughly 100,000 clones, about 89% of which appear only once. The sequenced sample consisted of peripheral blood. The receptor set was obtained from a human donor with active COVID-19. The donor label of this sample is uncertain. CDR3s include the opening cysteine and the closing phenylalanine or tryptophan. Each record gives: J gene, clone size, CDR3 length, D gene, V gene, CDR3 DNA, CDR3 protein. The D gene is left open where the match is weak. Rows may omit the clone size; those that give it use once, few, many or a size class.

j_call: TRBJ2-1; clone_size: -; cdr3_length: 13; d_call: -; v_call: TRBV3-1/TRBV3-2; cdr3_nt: TGTGCCAGCAGCCCGGGACTCGGCAATGAGCAGTTCTTC; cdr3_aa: CASSPGLGNEQFF
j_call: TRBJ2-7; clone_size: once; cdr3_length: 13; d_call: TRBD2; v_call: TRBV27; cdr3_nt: TGTGCCAGCAGTCCACTAGCGGACTACGAGCAGTACTTC; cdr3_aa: CASSPLADYEQYF
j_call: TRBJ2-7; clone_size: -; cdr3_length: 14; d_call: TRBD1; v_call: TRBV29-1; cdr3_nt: TGCAGCGATAAAAGACAGGGGGTCTCCTACGAGCAGTACTTC; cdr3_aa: CSDKRQGVSYEQYF
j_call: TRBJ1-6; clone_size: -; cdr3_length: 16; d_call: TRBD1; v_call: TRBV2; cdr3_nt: TGTGCCAGCAGCAACCCCCTCAGGGGGCTTAATTCACCCCTCCACTTT; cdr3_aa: CASSNPLRGLNSPLHF
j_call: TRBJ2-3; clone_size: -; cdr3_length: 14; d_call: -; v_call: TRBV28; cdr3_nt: TGTGCCTTCTCCGGGGGGCGTAGCACAGATACGCAGTATTTT; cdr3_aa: CAFSGGRSTDTQYF
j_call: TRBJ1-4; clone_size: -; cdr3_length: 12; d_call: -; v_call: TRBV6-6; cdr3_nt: TGTGCCAGCAACGAAGGGGAAGAAAAACTGTTTTTT; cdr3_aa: CASNEGEEKLFF
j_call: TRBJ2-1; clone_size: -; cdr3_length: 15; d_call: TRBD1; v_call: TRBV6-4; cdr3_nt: TGTGCCAGCAGTGAGGGGACAGGGTTATCCAATGAGCAGTTCTTC; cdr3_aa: CASSEGTGLSNEQFF
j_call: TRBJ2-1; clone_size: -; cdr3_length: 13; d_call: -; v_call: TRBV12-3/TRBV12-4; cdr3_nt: TGTGCCAGCAGTTCCCACACCTACAATGAGCAGTTCTTC; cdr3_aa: CASSSHTYNEQFF
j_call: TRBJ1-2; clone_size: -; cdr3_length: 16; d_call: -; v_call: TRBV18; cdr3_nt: TGTGCCAGCTTTGTCCACTCGGCCCTCGCGGAGTATGGCTACACCTTC; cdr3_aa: CASFVHSALAEYGYTF
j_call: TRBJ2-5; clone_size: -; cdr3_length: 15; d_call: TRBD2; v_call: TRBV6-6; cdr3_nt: TGTGCCAGCAGTTACCCCGCAACCGGGGGGGAGACCCAGTACTTC; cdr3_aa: CASSYPATGGETQYF
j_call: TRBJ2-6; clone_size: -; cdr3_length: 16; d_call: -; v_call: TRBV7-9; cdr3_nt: TGTGCCAGCAGCTTAGGGTCCGGCTCTGGGGCCAACGTCCTGACTTTC; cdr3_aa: CASSLGSGSGANVLTF
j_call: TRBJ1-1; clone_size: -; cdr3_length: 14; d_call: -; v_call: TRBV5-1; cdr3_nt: TGCGCCAGCAGCTTGGGGGGACAGAACACTGAAGCTTTCTTT; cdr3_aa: CASSLGGQNTEAFF
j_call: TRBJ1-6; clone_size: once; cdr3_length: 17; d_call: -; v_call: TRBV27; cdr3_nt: TGTGCCAGCAGTCCGTTCGCCGGGACATGGGATGGTTCACCCCTCCACTTT; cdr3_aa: CASSPFAGTWDGSPLHF
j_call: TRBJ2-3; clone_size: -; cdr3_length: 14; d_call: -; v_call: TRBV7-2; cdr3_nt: TGTGCCAGCAGCTTAGGGCCCAGGGCAGATACGCAGTATTTT; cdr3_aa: CASSLGPRADTQYF
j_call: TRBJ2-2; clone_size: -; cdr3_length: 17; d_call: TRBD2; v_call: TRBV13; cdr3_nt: TGTGCCAGCAGCTACGGACTAGCGGGGGGAGGAACCGGGGAGCTGTTTTTT; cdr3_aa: CASSYGLAGGGTGELFF
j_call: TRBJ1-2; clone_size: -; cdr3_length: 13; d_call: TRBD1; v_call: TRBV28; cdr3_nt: TGTGCCAGCAGTCCGGACAGGGGGTTTGGCTACACCTTC; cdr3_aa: CASSPDRGFGYTF
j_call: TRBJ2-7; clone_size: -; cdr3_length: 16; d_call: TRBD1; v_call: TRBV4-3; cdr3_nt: TGCGCCAGCAGCCGGACGACAGGGGGAAGCTCCTACGAGCAGTACTTC; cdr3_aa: CASSRTTGGSSYEQYF
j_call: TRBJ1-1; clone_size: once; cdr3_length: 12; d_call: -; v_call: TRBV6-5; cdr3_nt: TGTGCCAGCGGGAGGTGGAACACTGAAGCTTTCTTT; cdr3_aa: CASGRWNTEAFF
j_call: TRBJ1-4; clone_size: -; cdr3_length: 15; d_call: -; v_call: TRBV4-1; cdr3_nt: TGCGCCAGCAGCCAAGCCCCAGGGATGGCTGAAAAACTGTTTTTT; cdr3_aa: CASSQAPGMAEKLFF
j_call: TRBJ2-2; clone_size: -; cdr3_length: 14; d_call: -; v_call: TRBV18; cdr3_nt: TGTGCCAGCTCACCGAGGGCCAGCACCGGGGAGCTGTTTTTT; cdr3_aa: CASSPRASTGELFF
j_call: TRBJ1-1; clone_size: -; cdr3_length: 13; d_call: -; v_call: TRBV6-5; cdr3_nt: TGTGCCAGCAGTTTGACAGGGAACACTGAAGCTTTCTTT; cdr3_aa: CASSLTGNTEAFF
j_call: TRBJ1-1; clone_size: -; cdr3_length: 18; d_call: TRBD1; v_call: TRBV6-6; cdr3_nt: TGTGCCAGCAGTCCGCGACAGGGGGCTCAGGGTCGAAACACTGAAGCTTTCTTT; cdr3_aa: CASSPRQGAQGRNTEAFF
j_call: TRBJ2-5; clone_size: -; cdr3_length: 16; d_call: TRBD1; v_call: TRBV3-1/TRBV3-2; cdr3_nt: TGTGCCAGCAGCACCAGGACAGGGAGCCACCAAGAGACCCAGTACTTC; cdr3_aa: CASSTRTGSHQETQYF
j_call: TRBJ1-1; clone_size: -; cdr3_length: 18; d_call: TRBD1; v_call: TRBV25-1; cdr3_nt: TGTGCCAGCAGTGACCCGCAGGGGAGGACAGGAAGGAACACTGAAGCTTTCTTT; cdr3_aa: CASSDPQGRTGRNTEAFF
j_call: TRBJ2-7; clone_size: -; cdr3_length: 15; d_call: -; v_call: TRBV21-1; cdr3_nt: TGTGCCAGCAGCAACAGACTTAGCGTCTTCCACGAGCAGTACTTC; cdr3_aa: CASSNRLSVFHEQYF
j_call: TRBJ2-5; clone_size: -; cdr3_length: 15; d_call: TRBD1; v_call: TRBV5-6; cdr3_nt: TGTGCCAGCAGCCTACCGGGACAGGGACAAGAGACCCAGTACTTC; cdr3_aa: CASSLPGQGQETQYF
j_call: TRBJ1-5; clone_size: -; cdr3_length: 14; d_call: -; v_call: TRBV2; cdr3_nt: TGTGCCAGCAGGAATCACAGTGTCAATCAGCCCCAGCATTTT; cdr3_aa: CASRNHSVNQPQHF
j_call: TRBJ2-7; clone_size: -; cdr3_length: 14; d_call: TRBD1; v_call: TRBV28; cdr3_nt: TGTGCCAGCGCACAGGGGGCTACCTCCTACGAGCAGTACTTC; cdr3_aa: CASAQGATSYEQYF
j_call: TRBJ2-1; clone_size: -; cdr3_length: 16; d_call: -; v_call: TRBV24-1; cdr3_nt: TGTGCCACCAGTCAATCTTGGCCCCTGCCCGACAATGAGCAGTTCTTC; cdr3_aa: CATSQSWPLPDNEQFF